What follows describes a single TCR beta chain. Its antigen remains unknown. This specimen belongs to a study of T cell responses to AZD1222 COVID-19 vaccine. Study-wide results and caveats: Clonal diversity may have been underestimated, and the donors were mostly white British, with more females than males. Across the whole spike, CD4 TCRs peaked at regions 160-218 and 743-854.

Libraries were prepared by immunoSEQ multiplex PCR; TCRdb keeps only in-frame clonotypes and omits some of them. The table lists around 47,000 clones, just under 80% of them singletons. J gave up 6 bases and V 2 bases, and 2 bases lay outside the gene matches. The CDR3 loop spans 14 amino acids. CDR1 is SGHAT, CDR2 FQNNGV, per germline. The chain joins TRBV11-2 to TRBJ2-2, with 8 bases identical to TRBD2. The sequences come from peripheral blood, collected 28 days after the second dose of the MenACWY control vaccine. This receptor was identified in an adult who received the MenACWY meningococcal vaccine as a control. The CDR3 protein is CASSLSGSAGELFF. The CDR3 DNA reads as TGTGCCAGCAGCTTAAGCGGGAGTGCCGGGGAGCTGTTTTTT.